Following are 24 T cell receptor beta chains from one sample sequenced in a study of T-cell reconstitution after alpha-beta-depleted transplantation in children. Unique molecular identifiers were built into the TCRbeta library. TCRdb independently ran MiXCR on the PCR reads; one entry per CDR3 protein. The sample has about 540,000 distinct CDR3 sequences; roughly 18% are singletons. Material: PBMCs from the stem cell graft donor, obtained from the stem cell graft. These receptor sequences come from a human donor who donated a stem cell graft to a child with acute lymphoblastic leukemia.

The chain couples TRBV18 to TRBJ1-1; 10 positions agree with TRBD1. The ends lost 1 base at V and 0 bases at J; junction bases unmatched: 14. CDR3 length equals 20 residues. Germline CDR1 reads KGHSH; CDR2 reads LQKENI. In DNA form, the CDR3 reads TGTGCCAGCTCACCACTCGGCACCATATCGGGACAGGGGATGAACACTGAAGCTTTCTTT. This translates into CASSPLGTISGQGMNTEAFF.

This clonotype appeared many times. The CDR3 loop is CAISEQELYEQYF. CDR3 nucleotides: TGTGCCATCAGTGAGCAGGAGCTCTACGAGCAGTACTTC. The gene calls are TRBV10-3 and TRBJ2-7; no clear D. The CDR3 extends over 13 amino acids. Germline V CDR1 and CDR2: ENHRY, SYGVKD. The V gene lost 2 bases and the J gene lost 3 bases, with 8 bases spanning the gap.

The rearrangement joins TRBV7-2 to TRBJ1-1; 9 bases map to TRBD1. The germline V gene has CDR1 SGHTA and CDR2 FQGNSA. Trimming at V came to 5 bases and at J to 1 base, leaving 26 bases not matched to a gene. The CDR3 is 22 residues long. The CDR3 loop reads CASSGGSDRGKVQVWRNTEAFF. The CDR3 DNA reads TGTGCCAGCAGCGGTGGGTCGGACAGGGGAAAGGTTCAGGTTTGGAGGAACACTGAAGCTTTCTTT.

This clonotype was seen only a few times. The chain joins TRBV30 to TRBJ2-3; 9 nucleotides match TRBD2. The germline CDR1 and CDR2 sequences are GTSNPN and SVGIG (reference sequence). The CDR3 has 13 amino acids. J was trimmed by 5 bases and V by 3 bases; bases with no gene match: 3. In DNA, the CDR3 is TGTGCCTGGAGCCGGACTAGCGTAGATACGCAGTATTTT. Protein sequence: CAWSRTSVDTQYF.

In this sample, this clonotype turned up a few times. The chain couples TRBV5-1 to TRBJ2-2, with TRBD1 as a possible D gene (5 bases). The CDR3 runs 15 residues. Germline CDR1 is SGHRS and CDR2 is YFSETQ. V lost 5 bases and J lost 0, with 11 bases in between. The CDR3 protein is CASRGQAANTGELFF. CDR3 DNA: TGCGCCAGCAGGGGGCAGGCCGCGAACACCGGGGAGCTGTTTTTT.

This clonotype has more than one count but fewer than ten. The chain has TRBV7-8 and TRBJ2-1, with 7 bases aligning to TRBD2. This CDR3 region has 17 residues. Looked up from germline, CDR1 is SGHVS and CDR2 is FQNEAQ. With 1 base clipped from V and 3 bases from J, the junction kept 9 bases outside the gene matches. DNA of the CDR3: TGTGCCAGCAGCTTAGGGTTGTGGCAGCGGGGCTACAATGAGCAGTTCTTC. Protein: CASSLGLWQRGYNEQFF.

The gene calls are TRBV29-1 and TRBJ2-1; TRBD2 aligns across 7 bases. Trimming took 4 bases from V and 0 from J; bases not matched to a gene: 3. The CDR3 is made up of 14 amino acids. Germline CDR1 reads SQVTM; CDR2 reads ANQGSEA. Here the CDR3 DNA reads TGCAGCGTTGGGGGCGGGAGCTCCTACAATGAGCAGTTCTTC. As protein: CSVGGGSSYNEQFF.

This chain joins TRBV29-1 and TRBJ2-3; 9 positions match TRBD2. Germline lookup yields CDR1 SQVTM and CDR2 ANQGSEA. V lost 4 bases to trimming and J lost 0 bases; unmatched junction nucleotides: 5. This CDR3 is 15 amino acids long. Here the CDR3 reads CSVVSGRSSTDTQYF. The CDR3 coding sequence is TGCAGCGTTGTAAGCGGGAGGTCTAGCACAGATACGCAGTATTTT.

The CDR3 nucleotides are TGCAGTGCTAGCAGAGGGACAGGGGGCGCCTCCTTCATTAATGAAAAACTGTTTTTT. This gives the protein CSASRGTGGASFINEKLFF. The chain links TRBV20-1 to TRBJ1-4, with TRBD1 matching over 12 bases. The CDR3 extends over 19 amino acids. Losses at the gene ends were 3 bases for V and 4 bases for J; bases not matched to a gene: 15. The germline gives CDR1 DFQATT, CDR2 SNEGSKA (reference sequence).

This clonotype occurred a few times. The V call is TRBV6-5, the J call TRBJ2-1, with TRBD1 matching 10 bases. Per germline, CDR1 MNHEY and CDR2 SVGAGI. CDR3 length equals 13 residues. With V trimmed by 4 bases and J by 7 bases, 1 base remained unmatched. CDR3 sequence reads: CASSSGQGNEQFF. CDR3 nucleotide sequence: TGTGCCAGCAGTTCGGGACAGGGGAATGAGCAGTTCTTC.

This clonotype was found a few times. This chain connects TRBV11-2 to TRBJ2-5; no reliable D call. CDR3 size: 15 residues. Trimming shortened V by 1 base and J by 3 bases, and 12 bases separated the two germline ends. Germline-derived CDR1 and CDR2 are SGHAT and FQNNGV. The CDR3: CASSLGWANKETQYF. Here the CDR3 DNA reads TGTGCCAGCAGCTTAGGCTGGGCCAACAAAGAGACCCAGTACTTC.

The rearrangement uses TRBV5-4 and TRBJ2-7, with 10 bases identical to TRBD1. CDR1 SGHNT and CDR2 YYREEE come from the germline V gene (reference sequence). The J segment lost 5 bases and the V segment lost 4 bases, leaving 9 bases of the junction unmatched. There are 15 residues in the CDR3. CDR3 protein: CASSAPGQGSDEQYF. The CDR3 bases are TGTGCCAGCAGCGCCCCGGGACAGGGGTCCGACGAGCAGTACTTC.

This clonotype has only a few counts. The genes are TRBV11-3 and TRBJ2-1, with D possibly TRBD1 on 5 matching bases. With 5 bases removed from V and 5 bases from J, the gap between germline ends came to 10 bases. The CDR3 is 13 residues long. CDR1 is SGHNT, CDR2 YENEEA, per germline. In nucleotides, the CDR3 is TGTGCCAGCAGCCCGCTGGACAACAATGAGCAGTTCTTC. It yields the protein CASSPLDNNEQFF.

This clonotype was seen only a few times. The gene calls are TRBV5-1 and TRBJ2-2, with TRBD2 matching 13 bases. Trimming removed 4 bases from V and 3 bases from J; junction bases left unmatched: 9. CDR1 and CDR2 from the germline V gene are SGHRS and YFSETQ. The length of the CDR3 is 18 residues. Here the CDR3 DNA reads TGCGCCAGCAGCCCCGGGACTAGCGGGAAATCGGACACCGGGGAGCTGTTTTTT. Protein: CASSPGTSGKSDTGELFF.

This clonotype was seen a handful of times. The V and J genes are TRBV29-1 and TRBJ1-1, with D possibly matching TRBD1 (5 bases). CDR1 is SQVTM, CDR2 ANQGSEA, per germline. Trimming stripped 6 bases from V and 0 bases from J, with 23 bases between. There are 17 residues in the CDR3. The CDR3 region is CSVIRPGREIMNTEAFF. The CDR3 DNA reads as TGCAGCGTGATACGCCCGGGACGGGAAATTATGAACACTGAAGCTTTCTTT.

The chain uses TRBV7-9 and TRBJ1-5; the D gene is possibly TRBD1 (6 bases). V was pared by 4 bases and J by 3 bases, with 10 bases between. The CDR3 spans 14 residues. The germline CDR1 and CDR2 sequences are SEHNR and FQNEAQ (reference sequence). This CDR3 is CASSSQGDNQPQHF. The CDR3 DNA reads TGTGCCAGCAGCTCACAGGGTGACAATCAGCCCCAGCATTTT. Full variable domain (outside the CDR3, taken from reference TRBV7-9 and TRBJ1-5): DTGVSQNPRHKITKRGQNVTFRCDPISEHNRLYWYRQTLGQGPEFLTYFQNEAQLEKSRLLSDRFSAERPKGSFSTLEIQRTEQGDSAMYLCASSSQGDNQPQHFGDGTRLSIL.

This clonotype appeared a few times. The chain links TRBV5-1 to TRBJ2-1; the D gene is possibly TRBD2 (5 bases). The V and J ends lost 7 bases and 1 base respectively, with 15 bases between them. Germline V gene lookup returns CDR1 SGHRS and CDR2 YFSETQ. The CDR3 spans 15 residues. CDR3 amino acids: CASRWNGRSYNEQFF. In nucleotides, the CDR3 is TGCGCCAGCCGCTGGAATGGGAGATCCTACAATGAGCAGTTCTTC.

This clonotype was seen a handful of times. This chain joins TRBV5-1 and TRBJ2-2; 10 positions agree with TRBD2. CDR3 size: 16 residues. Germline CDR1 and CDR2: SGHRS and YFSETQ. V was clipped by 2 bases and J by 4 bases; unmatched bases: 5. The DNA of the CDR3 is TGCGCCAGCAGCTTCTTCCAGCGGGAGGGCACCGGGGAGCTGTTTTTT. Encoded protein: CASSFFQREGTGELFF.

This chain uses TRBV20-1 with TRBJ2-7; a weak D match, TRBD1 (5 bases). This CDR3 has 12 residues. Germline V gene lookup returns CDR1 DFQATT and CDR2 SNEGSKA (reference sequence). Trimming left V 3 bases short and J 6 bases short, with 12 bases between. The CDR3 is CSASRAGVEQYF. The CDR3 nucleotides are TGCAGTGCTAGCAGGGCTGGGGTCGAGCAGTACTTC.

The V call is TRBV5-5, the J call TRBJ2-2; D is undetermined. With 2 bases removed from V and 7 bases from J, the gap between germline ends came to 15 bases. This CDR3 spans 15 amino acids. Germline CDR1 reads SGHKS; CDR2 reads YYEKEE (reference sequence). CDR3 sequence: CASSLSLSFIGELFF. CDR3 sequence (DNA): TGTGCCAGCAGCTTAAGCCTTTCGTTCATCGGGGAGCTGTTTTTT. The full variable domain, completed using reference TRBV5-5 and TRBJ2-2, is DAGVTQSPTHLIKTRGQQVTLRCSPISGHKSVSWYQQVLGQGPQFIFQYYEKEERGRGNFPDRFSARQFPNYSSELNVNALLLGDSALYLCASSLSLSFIGELFFGEGSRLTVL.

J is TRBJ2-4 and V is TRBV30; D call uncertain. CDR3 length equals 15 residues. CDR1 and CDR2 from the germline V gene are GTSNPN and SVGIG (reference sequence). Deletions cut 1 base from V and 3 bases from J, with 13 bases between. In nucleotides, the CDR3 is TGTGCCTGGAGTGAAGGTGGCAGTGGCAAAAACATTCAGTACTTC. Translating gives CAWSEGGSGKNIQYF.

In its sample, this clonotype was seen a few times. CDR3 protein: CASSDGGTGTYEQYF. The CDR3, as DNA: TGTGCCAGCAGCGACGGCGGGACAGGGACCTACGAGCAGTACTTC. This chain connects TRBV7-2 to TRBJ2-7; TRBD1 aligns across 9 bases. The CDR3 consists of 15 residues. The J segment lost 2 bases and the V segment lost 5 bases, leaving 7 bases of the junction unmatched. CDR1 is SGHTA and CDR2 is FQGNSA in the germline V gene.

This clonotype showed up just a few times. The V call is TRBV7-8, the J call TRBJ1-2; possible D gene TRBD1, 6 bases. This CDR3 contains 15 residues. V lost 4 bases and J lost 8, with 20 bases in between. Germline loops: CDR1 SGHVS, CDR2 FQNEAQ. Written as DNA, the CDR3 is TGTGCCAGCAGCTCAAGATCACAGGGAGTCGGCGGCTACACCTTC. Amino acid sequence: CASSSRSQGVGGYTF.

The chain carries TRBV5-1 and TRBJ2-7; either TRBD1 or TRBD2 may supply D (5 bases each). Trimming removed 0 bases from V and 2 bases from J, with 12 bases in between. Germline V CDR1 and CDR2: SGHRS, YFSETQ. This CDR3 has 15 amino acids. The CDR3 loop reads CASSLGPGQTYEQYF. The CDR3, as DNA: TGCGCCAGCAGCTTGGGCCCGGGGCAAACCTACGAGCAGTACTTC.